The 27 T cell receptor beta chains below come from one sample, sequenced in a study of CD8 T cells in Susac syndrome. An amount of RNA that ranged from about 0.45 to 1 ug was reverse transcribed with random hexamers. One entry per CDR3 protein, called by TCRdb with MiXCR from the immunoSEQ multiplex PCR reads. The sample has about 200,000 distinct CDR3 sequences, under 95% seen once. Sequencing was done on a sample of CD4+ T cells from PBMCs. These receptors came from a human donor in good health.

The chain couples TRBV19 to TRBJ2-3, with 12 bases aligning to TRBD1. With V trimmed by 10 bases and J by 3 bases, 14 bases remained unmatched. The germline V gene encodes CDR1 LNHDA and CDR2 SQIVND (reference sequence). The CDR3 sequence is 17 residues long. Here the CDR3 reads CATGRLGQGARTDTQYF. The CDR3 nucleotides read TGTGCCACCGGACGACTGGGACAGGGGGCGAGGACAGATACGCAGTATTTT.

The chain links TRBV27 to TRBJ1-1; a weak D match, TRBD1 (5 bases). The CDR3 has 13 residues. Per germline, CDR1 MNHEY and CDR2 SMNVEV (reference sequence). V was cut by 3 bases and J by 6 bases, with 11 bases left in between. CDR3 region: CASSFGWGAEAFF. Here the CDR3 DNA reads TGTGCCAGCAGTTTTGGATGGGGGGCTGAAGCTTTCTTT.

This clonotype was picked up a small number of times. This sequence joins TRBV9 and TRBJ1-1; D is unresolved. Trimming left V 2 bases short and J 1 base short, with 9 bases between. CDR3 length: 14 amino acids. Germline-derived CDR1 and CDR2 are SGDLS and YYNGEE. The CDR3 region has the DNA TGTGCCAGCAGCGTCGCTCAAAAGAACACTGAAGCTTTCTTT. Its translation is CASSVAQKNTEAFF.

This rearrangement joins TRBV28 to TRBJ2-5; the match to TRBD2 covers 9 bases. V lost 6 bases, J lost 1 base, and 3 bases stayed unmatched. The CDR3 consists of 14 residues. Germline V CDR1 and CDR2: MDHEN, SYDVKM. The CDR3 DNA reads TGTGCCAGCAGCTCACTAGCGGGCCAAGAGACCCAGTACTTC. It encodes CASSSLAGQETQYF.

This chain uses TRBV28 with TRBJ2-7, with D unresolved. Germline-derived CDR1 and CDR2 are MDHEN and SYDVKM. Trimming took 6 bases from V and 5 from J, leaving 17 bases between them. There are 14 residues in the CDR3. CDR3: CASSRSIWVNEQYF. The DNA for the CDR3 is TGTGCCAGCAGCCGATCAATTTGGGTTAACGAGCAGTACTTC.

The chain carries TRBV7-9 and TRBJ1-3; D is uncertain. The CDR3 spans 14 residues. V was pared by 5 bases and J by 0 bases, with 8 bases between. Per the germline V gene, CDR1 is SEHNR and CDR2 is FQNEAQ (reference sequence). The DNA of the CDR3 is TGTGCCAGCAGCCAATCGGGCTCTGGAAACACCATATATTTT. This codes for CASSQSGSGNTIYF.

The chain joins TRBV13 to TRBJ1-2; D is perhaps TRBD1 (6 bases). From germline, CDR1 is PRHDT and CDR2 FYEKMQ (reference sequence). Trimming pared 3 bases from V and 3 bases from J, leaving 11 bases between. The CDR3 extends over 14 amino acids. The CDR3 here is CASSLTGAHYGYTF. The CDR3 DNA follows: TGTGCCAGCAGCTTGACGGGGGCCCACTATGGCTACACCTTC.

This chain uses TRBV6-1 with TRBJ1-5; TRBD1 is a possible D gene (5 bases). Per germline, CDR1 MNHNS and CDR2 SASEGT. The CDR3 has 16 amino acids. The V end lost 3 bases, the J end lost 2 bases, and 14 bases lay between the germline ends. The DNA for the CDR3 is TGTGCCAGCAGTGACAGGGTAGGGAAGGGCAATCAGCCCCAGCATTTT. This encodes CASSDRVGKGNQPQHF.

The chain uses TRBV4-2 and TRBJ2-3, with D perhaps matching TRBD2 (5 bases). Germline CDR1 reads LGHNA; CDR2 reads YNFKEQ. The CDR3 consists of 14 residues. Trimming shortened V by 4 bases and J by 6 bases, and 14 bases separated the two germline ends. In nucleotides, the CDR3 is TGTGCCAGCAGCCCCAATAATGGCGGGGATACGCAGTATTTT. Amino acids: CASSPNNGGDTQYF.

The V and J genes are TRBV9 and TRBJ1-1; no reliable D call. Germline V gives CDR1 SGDLS, CDR2 YYNGEE. The CDR3 is made up of 11 amino acids. Trimming left V 0 bases short and J 6 bases short, with 3 bases between. The CDR3, as DNA: TGTGCCAGCAGCGTAGGATCTGAAGCTTTCTTT. Translation gives CASSVGSEAFF. Using reference TRBV9 and TRBJ1-1 for the parts outside the CDR3, the full variable domain is DSGVTQTPKHLITATGQRVTLRCSPRSGDLSVYWYQQSLDQGLQFLIQYYNGEERAKGNILERFSAQQFPDLHSELNLSSLELGDSALYFCASSVGSEAFFGQGTRLTVV.

The genes are TRBV18 and TRBJ2-7; D uncertain. This CDR3 region has 13 residues. CDR1 and CDR2 from the germline V gene are KGHSH and LQKENI. V was cut by 2 bases and J by 3 bases, with 8 bases left in between. The DNA of the CDR3 is TGTGCCAGCTCACCATTATCCGGCTACGAGCAGTACTTC. It specifies CASSPLSGYEQYF. Looking up the rest from reference TRBV18 and TRBJ2-7 gives the full variable domain: NAGVMQNPRHLVRRRGQEARLRCSPMKGHSHVYWYRQLPEEGLKFMVYLQKENIIDESGMPKERFSAEFPKEGPSILRIQQVVRGDSAAYFCASSPLSGYEQYFGPGTRLTVT.

V gene TRBV28 combines with J gene TRBJ1-6, with D uncertain. The V end was cut by 7 bases, the J end by 7 bases, with 20 bases between. Germline-derived CDR1 and CDR2 are MDHEN and SYDVKM. The CDR3 is made up of 16 amino acids. The CDR3 DNA reads as TGTGCCAGCAAGGACCCCCGGGGAGCCCACAATTCACCCCTCCACTTT. Translated, it gives CASKDPRGAHNSPLHF.

This rearrangement joins TRBV5-1 to TRBJ2-3; 8 bases fit TRBD2. The CDR3 is made up of 15 amino acids. Germline V gene data show CDR1 as SGHRS and CDR2 as YFSETQ. With 1 base clipped from V and 2 bases from J, the junction kept 3 bases outside the gene matches. As DNA, the CDR3 is TGCGCCAGCAGCTTGATAGCGGGGAACACAGATACGCAGTATTTT. Residues: CASSLIAGNTDTQYF.

The chain is built from TRBV7-9 and TRBJ2-5, with D possibly being TRBD1 (5 bases). This CDR3 region has 14 residues. Germline assignment: CDR1 SEHNR and CDR2 FQNEAQ (reference sequence). Trimming took 1 base from V and 2 from J, leaving 8 bases between them. CDR3 DNA sequence: TGTGCCAGCAGCTTAGAGGGGCCACAAGAGACCCAGTACTTC. Its protein product is CASSLEGPQETQYF.

The count of this clonotype is one. The gene calls are TRBV5-1 and TRBJ2-6; perhaps TRBD1 as D (5 bases). Trimming cost V 4 bases and J 2 bases, with 10 bases left between them. CDR1 is SGHRS and CDR2 is YFSETQ in the germline V gene. This CDR3 is 15 amino acids long. The CDR3 here is CASSAQGTGANVLTF. The CDR3 DNA follows: TGCGCCAGCAGCGCTCAGGGTACTGGGGCCAACGTCCTGACTTTC. Supplemented by reference TRBV5-1 and TRBJ2-6, the full variable domain reads KAGVTQTPRYLIKTRGQQVTLSCSPISGHRSVSWYQQTPGQGLQFLFEYFSETQRNKGNFPGRFSGRQFSNSRSEMNVSTLELGDSALYLCASSAQGTGANVLTFGAGSRLTVL.

The chain combines TRBV9 with TRBJ2-5, with D possibly matching TRBD2 (6 bases). In germline, CDR1 is SGDLS, CDR2 YYNGEE. This CDR3 has 14 residues. Trimming took 3 bases from V and 4 from J, leaving 13 bases between them. The CDR3 DNA is TGTGCCAGCAGCGGTACTAGCCCGGGAGAGACCCAGTACTTC. Protein: CASSGTSPGETQYF.

The count of this clonotype is one. This sequence joins TRBV3-1 and TRBJ1-6; tentative D call: TRBD1 (5 bases). The germline V gene encodes CDR1 LGHDT and CDR2 YNNKEL (reference sequence). The V end lost 1 base, the J end lost 9 bases, and 13 bases lay between the germline ends. This CDR3 is built from 15 residues. The CDR3 region is CASSQVARGGSPLHF. The CDR3 DNA is TGTGCCAGCAGCCAAGTCGCTAGGGGCGGTTCACCCCTCCACTTT.

The chain is built from TRBV28 and TRBJ1-5; 7 bases agree with TRBD1. There are 16 residues in the CDR3. From germline, CDR1 is MDHEN and CDR2 SYDVKM. Losses at the gene ends were 5 bases for V and 3 bases for J; bases not matched to a gene: 10. The CDR3 coding sequence is TGTGCCAGCAGTCCACACCGACAGGGAATCAATCAGCCCCAGCATTTT. Translated, it gives CASSPHRQGINQPQHF.

This chain connects TRBV20-1 to TRBJ1-1, with a tentative D call TRBD1 (6 bases). The CDR3 consists of 10 residues. Germline loops: CDR1 DFQATT, CDR2 SNEGSKA (reference sequence). The V gene lost 6 bases and the J gene lost 11 bases, with 13 bases spanning the gap. The CDR3 region has the DNA TGCAGTGCGCAGCGAACAGGGGCTTTCTTT. The encoded protein is CSAQRTGAFF.

The chain combines TRBV24-1 with TRBJ2-5, with D perhaps given as TRBD1 or TRBD2 (5 bases each). Germline values: CDR1 KGHDR, CDR2 SFDVKD. V lost 4 bases to trimming and J lost 4 bases, with 9 bases between them. The CDR3 has 13 amino acids. CDR3 region: CATSEGRGETQYF. In nucleotides, the CDR3 is TGTGCCACCAGTGAGGGACGGGGAGAGACCCAGTACTTC.

J is TRBJ1-1 and V is TRBV7-9, with TRBD1 as a possible D gene (6 bases). V lost 3 bases, J lost 6 bases, and 14 bases lay in between. The CDR3 covers 14 residues. Germline V gene sequence: CDR1 SEHNR, CDR2 FQNEAQ (reference sequence). In DNA, the CDR3 is TGTGCCAGCAGCTTCAACAGGGTTAGGGCTGAAGCTTTCTTT. Translated: CASSFNRVRAEAFF. Looking up the rest from reference TRBV7-9 and TRBJ1-1 gives the full variable domain: DTGVSQNPRHKITKRGQNVTFRCDPISEHNRLYWYRQTLGQGPEFLTYFQNEAQLEKSRLLSDRFSAERPKGSFSTLEIQRTEQGDSAMYLCASSFNRVRAEAFFGQGTRLTVV.

The chain couples TRBV12-3 or TRBV12-4 to TRBJ2-2; 7 nucleotides align to TRBD1. V dropped 5 bases and J dropped 6; count of bases not matched to a gene: 3. This CDR3 comprises 13 residues. DNA of the CDR3: TGTGCCAGCAGTCCACAGGGGTCCGGGGAGCTGTTTTTT. This codes for CASSPQGSGELFF.

This clonotype was seen only once. The rearrangement uses TRBV2 and TRBJ1-1; D might be TRBD1 (5 bases). The CDR3 is 14 amino acids. From germline, CDR1 is SNHLY and CDR2 FYNNEI. V lost 5 bases and J lost 0, with 10 bases in between. The CDR3 reads CASSHLTVNTEAFF. CDR3 in DNA: TGTGCCAGCAGTCATCTGACAGTGAACACTGAAGCTTTCTTT.

The gene calls are TRBV20-1 and TRBJ1-1, with a weak D call TRBD1 (5 bases). CDR1 and CDR2 from the germline V gene are DFQATT and SNEGSKA (reference sequence). The V end was cut by 3 bases, the J end by 8 bases, with 16 bases between. The CDR3 is 13 amino acids. The chain's CDR3 is CSARETGPTEAFF. As DNA, the CDR3 is TGCAGTGCTAGGGAAACAGGTCCGACCGAAGCTTTCTTT.

This chain links TRBV24-1 with TRBJ1-5; TRBD1 matches 9 bases. CDR1 and CDR2 from the germline V gene are KGHDR and SFDVKD. This CDR3 region has 15 residues. V gave up 6 bases and J gave up 5 bases; unmatched junction bases: 7. CDR3 nucleotides: TGTGCCACCAGTCCGAACAGGGGGCCGGATCAGCCCCAGCATTTT. Amino acids: CATSPNRGPDQPQHF.

This rearrangement joins TRBV5-1 to TRBJ2-1; 9 bases map to TRBD2. The CDR3 sequence is 15 residues long. J was trimmed by 10 bases and V by 0 bases; bases with no gene match: 8. Looked up from germline, CDR1 is SGHRS and CDR2 is YFSETQ. Written as DNA, the CDR3 is TGCGCCAGCAGCTTGGCCAGCGGGGGGCCTGGCGAGCAGTTCTTC. The encoded protein is CASSLASGGPGEQFF.

To note about this clonotype: Germline is not matched at one junction end, which may reflect a read error. The gene calls are TRBV3-1 and TRBJ1-3, with TRBD1 as a possible D gene (5 bases). This CDR3 is built from 16 residues. Germline values: CDR1 LGHDT, CDR2 YNNKEL (reference sequence). The CDR3 region is CASSPPGPLSENTIYF. The CDR3 DNA follows: TGTGCCAGCAGCCCGCCGGGACCGCTCTCTGAAAACACCATATATTTT.